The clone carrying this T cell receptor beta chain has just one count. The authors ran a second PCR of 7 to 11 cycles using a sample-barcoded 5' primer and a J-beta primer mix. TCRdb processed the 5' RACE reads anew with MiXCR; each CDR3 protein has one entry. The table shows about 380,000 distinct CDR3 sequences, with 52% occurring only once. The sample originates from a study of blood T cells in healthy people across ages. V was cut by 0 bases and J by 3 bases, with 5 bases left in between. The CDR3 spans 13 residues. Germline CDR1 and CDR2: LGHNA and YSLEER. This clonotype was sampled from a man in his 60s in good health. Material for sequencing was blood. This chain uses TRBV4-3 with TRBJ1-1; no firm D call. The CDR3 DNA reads TGCGCCAGCAGCCAAGAGTTGGACACTGAAGCTTTCTTT. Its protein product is CASSQELDTEAFF.